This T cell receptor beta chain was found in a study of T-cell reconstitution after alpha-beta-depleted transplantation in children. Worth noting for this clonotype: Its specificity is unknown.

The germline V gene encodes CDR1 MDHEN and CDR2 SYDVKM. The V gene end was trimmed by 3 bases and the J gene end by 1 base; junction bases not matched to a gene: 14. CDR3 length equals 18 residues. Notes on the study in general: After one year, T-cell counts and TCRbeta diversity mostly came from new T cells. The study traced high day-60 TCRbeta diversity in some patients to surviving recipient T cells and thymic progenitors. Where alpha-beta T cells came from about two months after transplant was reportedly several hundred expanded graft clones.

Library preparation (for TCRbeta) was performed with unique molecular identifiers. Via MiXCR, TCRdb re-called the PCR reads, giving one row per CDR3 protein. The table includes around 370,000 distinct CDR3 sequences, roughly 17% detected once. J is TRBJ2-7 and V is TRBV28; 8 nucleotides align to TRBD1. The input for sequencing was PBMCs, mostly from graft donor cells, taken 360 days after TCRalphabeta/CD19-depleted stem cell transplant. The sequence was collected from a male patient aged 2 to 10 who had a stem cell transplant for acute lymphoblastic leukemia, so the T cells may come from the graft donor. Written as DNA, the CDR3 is TGTGCCAGCAGTTTCACTTGGACCCCCCAGGGGGCTTCCTACGAGCAGTACTTC. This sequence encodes CASSFTWTPQGASYEQYF.